Each of the 23 T cell receptor beta chains below was sequenced from the same sample in a study of cytomegalovirus exposure and HLA in healthy donors. Both 60 Vbeta primers and 13 Jbeta primers went into the PCR. Assay: immunoSEQ multiplex PCR; the TCRdb copy retains only in-frame clones and omits some. The sample lists some 160,000 clones, approximately 81% seen once, with 2.5% to 3% in the top ten. Input material: PBMCs. The source of these receptors is a man in his thirties or forties in good health and CMV-seropositive.

The gene calls are TRBV5-1 and TRBJ2-3, with 11 bases identical to TRBD2. V shed 0 bases, J shed 5 bases, and the junction held 5 bases outside the gene matches. Germline V gene lookup returns CDR1 SGHRS and CDR2 YFSETQ. The CDR3 is 16 amino acids. The CDR3 sequence: CASSLEPLAGGDTQYF. Here the CDR3 DNA reads TGCGCCAGCAGCTTGGAACCCCTAGCGGGAGGAGATACGCAGTATTTT. The variable domain in full, completed from reference TRBV5-1 and TRBJ2-3, reads KAGVTQTPRYLIKTRGQQVTLSCSPISGHRSVSWYQQTPGQGLQFLFEYFSETQRNKGNFPGRFSGRQFSNSRSEMNVSTLELGDSALYLCASSLEPLAGGDTQYFGPGTRLTVL.

The chain employs TRBV6-5 and TRBJ1-2, with TRBD1 identical over 7 bases. Germline CDR1 reads MNHEY; CDR2 reads SVGAGI. The CDR3 runs 16 residues. V lost 2 bases to trimming and J lost 7 bases; unmatched junction nucleotides: 13. As DNA, the CDR3 is TGTGCCAGCAGTTACCTTACAGGGGTCAGATATAGTGGCTACACCTTC. Translated, it gives CASSYLTGVRYSGYTF.

This chain links TRBV4-3 with TRBJ1-2; a weak D match, TRBD1 (6 bases). This CDR3 has 14 residues. V was pared by 4 bases and J by 3 bases, with 12 bases between. Germline V gene sequence: CDR1 LGHNA, CDR2 YSLEER. The CDR3 spells CASSPFRGDYGYTF. CDR3 nucleotides: TGCGCCAGCAGCCCCTTCAGGGGTGACTATGGCTACACCTTC.

The J gene is TRBJ2-1, the V gene TRBV7-2, with D possibly being TRBD1 (6 bases). The CDR3 loop spans 17 amino acids. Germline V gene data show CDR1 as SGHTA and CDR2 as FQGNSA. Deletions cut 5 bases from V and 0 bases from J, with 17 bases between. In DNA form, the CDR3 reads TGTGCCAGCAGCCCACAGGGTACCCAAAACTCCTACAATGAGCAGTTCTTC. This encodes CASSPQGTQNSYNEQFF. Full variable domain (rest looked up from reference TRBV7-2 and TRBJ2-1): GAGVSQSPSNKVTEKGKDVELRCDPISGHTALYWYRQSLGQGLEFLIYFQGNSAPDKSGLPSDRFSAERTGGSVSTLTIQRTQQEDSAVYLCASSPQGTQNSYNEQFFGPGTRLTVL.

The chain uses TRBV10-1 and TRBJ2-1; tentative D call: TRBD2 (6 bases). This CDR3 has 14 residues. The V end was cut by 6 bases, the J end by 9 bases, with 18 bases between. Germline CDR1 WNHNN, CDR2 SYGVQD (reference sequence). CDR3 region: CASSAGTSGGEQFF. CDR3 coding DNA: TGCGCCAGCAGCGCCGGGACTTCGGGCGGTGAGCAGTTCTTC.

This chain joins TRBV7-9 and TRBJ2-3; 8 bases are shared with TRBD2. The CDR3 length is 17 residues. Germline-derived CDR1 and CDR2 are SEHNR and FQNEAQ (reference sequence). Unmatched junction bases numbered 11, after V lost 3 bases and J lost 3 bases. The CDR3 is CASSLGHGAGGTDTQYF. The CDR3, as DNA: TGTGCCAGCAGCTTGGGCCACGGGGCGGGAGGAACAGATACGCAGTATTTT.

The rearrangement joins TRBV28 to TRBJ2-2, with 11 bases that match TRBD2. V shed 3 bases, J shed 7 bases, and the junction held 10 bases outside the gene matches. This CDR3 comprises 17 residues. Germline V gives CDR1 MDHEN, CDR2 SYDVKM. The CDR3 DNA reads as TGTGCCAGCAGTTTTCCGGGACTAGCGGTTATGGGCGGGGAGCTGTTTTTT. Encoded protein: CASSFPGLAVMGGELFF.

The J gene is TRBJ2-2, the V gene TRBV5-1; 11 bases map to TRBD1. Germline V lookup: CDR1 SGHRS, CDR2 YFSETQ. The CDR3 runs 15 residues. Trimming cost V 4 bases and J 7 bases; bases outside gene matches: 6. CDR3 residues: CASSRTGGGGGELFF. The CDR3 DNA is TGCGCCAGCAGCCGGACAGGGGGCGGTGGCGGGGAGCTGTTTTTT.

The J gene is TRBJ2-3, the V gene TRBV5-1; 12 bases line up with TRBD2. The CDR3 runs 16 residues. Germline V gives CDR1 SGHRS, CDR2 YFSETQ. V lost 0 bases to trimming and J lost 6 bases; unmatched junction nucleotides: 5. The CDR3 region has the DNA TGCGCCAGCAGCTTGGATTCTAGCGGGAGGGCCGATACGCAGTATTTT. It codes for CASSLDSSGRADTQYF.

As regards this clone: This same CDR3 is encoded by further DNA sequences in the sample. V is TRBV5-1 and J is TRBJ2-5, with no clear D. CDR3 length equals 13 residues. V gave up 4 bases and J gave up 2 bases, with 9 bases separating them. The germline V gene has CDR1 SGHRS and CDR2 YFSETQ. Here the CDR3 reads CASSGLAQETQYF. In nucleotides, the CDR3 is TGCGCCAGCAGCGGGCTGGCGCAAGAGACCCAGTACTTC.

The CDR3 region is CASSYGQGNSNQPQHF. In nucleotides, the CDR3 is TGTGCCAGCAGCTACGGACAGGGGAACAGCAATCAGCCCCAGCATTTT. The rearrangement joins TRBV11-2 to TRBJ1-5; 9 bases are a match to TRBD1. This CDR3 is built from 16 residues. The V gene end was trimmed by 4 bases and the J gene end by 1 base; junction bases not matched to a gene: 5. The V gene's germline CDR1 is SGHAT and CDR2 FQNNGV.

The gene calls are TRBV5-6 and TRBJ2-1, with 8 bases matching TRBD2. Per germline, CDR1 SGHDT and CDR2 YYEEEE. The CDR3 spans 11 residues. With 6 bases clipped from V and 14 bases from J, the junction kept 7 bases outside the gene matches. The CDR3 spells CASTDSGTEFF. CDR3 coding DNA: TGTGCCAGCACCGATAGCGGGACTGAGTTCTTC. The full variable domain, with the rest looked up from reference TRBV5-6 and TRBJ2-1, is DAGVTQSPTHLIKTRGQQVTLRCSPKSGHDTVSWYQQALGQGPQFIFQYYEEEERQRGNFPDRFSGHQFPNYSSELNVNALLLGDSALYLCASTDSGTEFFGPGTRLTVL.

This clone appeared once. The genes are TRBV5-5 and TRBJ1-1; D is uncertain. The ends were cut back, 0 bases at V and 3 bases at J, with 9 bases in the middle. The CDR3 consists of 14 residues. Germline V gene lookup returns CDR1 SGHKS and CDR2 YYEKEE (reference sequence). The CDR3 region has the DNA TGTGCCAGCAGCTTGGTTCATCGGGACACTGAAGCTTTCTTT. It is translated as CASSLVHRDTEAFF.

The J gene is TRBJ1-4, the V gene TRBV4-1, with TRBD1 matching 11 bases. The CDR3 has 15 amino acids. The V gene's germline CDR1 is MGHRA and CDR2 YSYEKL. Unmatched junction bases numbered 12, after V lost 8 bases and J lost 10 bases. The CDR3 here is CASGGADRGLGKLFF. The CDR3 DNA follows: TGCGCCAGCGGCGGGGCGGACAGGGGGCTTGGAAAACTGTTTTTT.

This chain uses TRBV4-1 with TRBJ1-3; D is ambiguous. V dropped 2 bases and J dropped 0 bases, with 11 bases sitting between them. The germline V gene encodes CDR1 MGHRA and CDR2 YSYEKL. The CDR3 is 16 residues long. The CDR3 DNA follows: TGCGCCAGCAGCCAACGACACGTCAACTCTGGAAACACCATATATTTT. Residues: CASSQRHVNSGNTIYF.

This sequence joins TRBV9 and TRBJ2-3; TRBD2 aligns across 7 bases. The CDR3 has 13 amino acids. Germline CDR1 is SGDLS and CDR2 is YYNGEE. With V trimmed by 0 bases and J by 6 bases, 1 base remained unmatched. Here the CDR3 reads CASSVGGSDTQYF. The CDR3 bases are TGTGCCAGCAGCGTAGGCGGGAGCGATACGCAGTATTTT.

The rearrangement joins TRBV4-1 to TRBJ2-3; 7 bases fit TRBD2. The junction had 7 bases not matched to a gene; V was cut back by 2 bases and J by 2 bases. Germline V gene sequence: CDR1 MGHRA, CDR2 YSYEKL. CDR3 size: 16 residues. CDR3 DNA sequence: TGCGCCAGCAGCCAAAGAGGTACTAGCGACACAGATACGCAGTATTTT. Its translation: CASSQRGTSDTDTQYF.

The genes are TRBV15 and TRBJ1-1; TRBD1 agrees at 8 bases. V lost 1 base to trimming and J lost 1 base; unmatched junction nucleotides: 5. The CDR3 sequence is 16 residues long. Germline V gene data show CDR1 as LNHNV and CDR2 as YYDKDF (reference sequence). This CDR3 reads CATSRAPGQENTEAFF. DNA of the CDR3: TGTGCCACCAGCAGAGCCCCGGGACAGGAGAACACTGAAGCTTTCTTT.

The genes are TRBV5-1 and TRBJ2-6; the D is unclear. The germline CDR1 and CDR2 sequences are SGHRS and YFSETQ. The germline V and J ends were trimmed by 2 bases and 2 bases, with 8 bases remaining between them. CDR3 size: 15 residues. The chain's CDR3 is CASSLVATGANVLTF. In DNA form, the CDR3 reads TGCGCCAGCAGCTTAGTAGCTACTGGGGCCAACGTCCTGACTTTC. Drawing the rest from reference TRBV5-1 and TRBJ2-6, the complete variable domain is KAGVTQTPRYLIKTRGQQVTLSCSPISGHRSVSWYQQTPGQGLQFLFEYFSETQRNKGNFPGRFSGRQFSNSRSEMNVSTLELGDSALYLCASSLVATGANVLTFGAGSRLTVL.

The J gene is TRBJ2-7, the V gene TRBV2; 7 bases are shared with TRBD1. This CDR3 has 14 amino acids. With 1 base clipped from V and 0 bases from J, the junction kept 0 bases outside the gene matches. The germline gives CDR1 SNHLY, CDR2 FYNNEI. In nucleotides, the CDR3 is TGTGCCAGCAGTGAAGACAGGGGCTCCTACGAGCAGTACTTC. Protein sequence: CASSEDRGSYEQYF.

This sequence joins TRBV12-5 and TRBJ1-5, with unresolved D. This CDR3 spans 13 amino acids. Looked up from germline, CDR1 is LGHNT and CDR2 is FRNRAP. The V end was cut by 1 base, the J end by 9 bases, with 10 bases between. The DNA for the CDR3 is TGTGCTAGTGGTTTGGAGGAGGGTGGGCCCCAGCATTTT. This codes for CASGLEEGGPQHF.

This chain connects TRBV19 to TRBJ1-4; D gene uncertain. This CDR3 is built from 14 residues. V was clipped by 2 bases and J by 7 bases, with 11 bases between them. Germline CDR1 and CDR2: LNHDA and SQIVND (reference sequence). The CDR3 protein is CASSISLRGEKLFF. In nucleotides, the CDR3 is TGTGCCAGTAGTATAAGCCTACGCGGTGAAAAACTGTTTTTT.

This chain joins TRBV18 and TRBJ2-2, with 8 nucleotides matching TRBD1. The length of the CDR3 is 15 residues. Per germline, CDR1 KGHSH and CDR2 LQKENI. Germline trimming cut 3 bases from V and 4 bases from J; bases unmatched to any gene: 4. The chain's CDR3 is CASSPRGQATGELFF. The DNA of the CDR3 is TGTGCCAGCTCACCGCGGGGACAGGCCACCGGGGAGCTGTTTTTT. Filled out from reference TRBV18 and TRBJ2-2, the complete variable domain reads NAGVMQNPRHLVRRRGQEARLRCSPMKGHSHVYWYRQLPEEGLKFMVYLQKENIIDESGMPKERFSAEFPKEGPSILRIQQVVRGDSAAYFCASSPRGQATGELFFGEGSRLTVL.